These T cell receptor beta chains were read from a single sample in a study of T-cell memory formation after mild COVID-19. TCRdb reanalysed the 5' RACE reads using MiXCR and keeps one entry per CDR3 protein. The sample shows 65,000 to 100,000 distinct CDR3 sequences, roughly 13% of them seen only once. Sequencing input: PBMCs or a T cell subset sorted from them (not recorded which). The receptors derive from a man between 18 and 35 years old who had mild COVID-19 (a few samples of this study predate the infection). Cell type and time point are not known. Each CDR3 is given with its conserved first and last residue. The D gene is left open where the match is weak. Expanded clones are given a class, and other clones once, few, many or no size at all.

len,abundance,v_gene,d_gene,j_gene,CDR3nt,CDR3aa
14,.,TRBV20-1,.,TRBJ1-5,TGCAGTGCTAGAGTGGGGGGCCCATCGAGGACCCAGCATTTT,CSARVGGPSRTQHF
16,.,TRBV6-5,TRBD1,TRBJ2-2,TGTGCCAGCAGTTTCCAGGGGGCGTTGGGTACCGGGGAGCTGTTTTTT,CASSFQGALGTGELFF
13,few,TRBV4-2,.,TRBJ1-5,TGTGCCAGCAGCCAAGGGTCACATCAGCCCCAGCATTTT,CASSQGSHQPQHF
13,.,TRBV7-9,TRBD2,TRBJ2-5,TGTGCCAGCACCGGGGGGGCTGGGGAGACCCAGTACTTC,CASTGGAGETQYF
16,medium-sized,TRBV6-4,TRBD1,TRBJ2-2,TGTGCCAGCAGCGAAACCCCCGGACAGGGATCCGGGGAGCTGTTTTTT,CASSETPGQGSGELFF
16,many,TRBV4-1,TRBD2,TRBJ2-3,TGCGCCAGCAGCCAAAGGACTAGCGAGGGCTACGATACGCAGTATTTT,CASSQRTSEGYDTQYF
15,few,TRBV29-1,.,TRBJ2-1,TGCAGCGTTGAACCTGACACGGGCTCCTACAATGAGCAGTTCTTC,CSVEPDTGSYNEQFF
18,.,TRBV6-5,TRBD2,TRBJ2-3,TGTGCCAGCAGGGATCGACTAGCGGGGGGGCTGGGGGGAGATACGCAGTATTTT,CASRDRLAGGLGGDTQYF
18,once,TRBV7-2,TRBD2,TRBJ2-5,TGTGCCAGCAGCAGCACGGGACTAGCGGGGGGATATAAAGAGACCCAGTACTTC,CASSSTGLAGGYKETQYF
18,once,TRBV21-1,.,TRBJ2-2,TGTGCCATCAGCCCCGGAGGTAGCGGGCGGAAGAACACCGGGGAGCTGTTTTTT,CAISPGGSGRKNTGELFF
12,.,TRBV12-3/TRBV12-4,.,TRBJ2-7,TGTGCCAGCACTGGGCAGGCCGGCGAGCAGTACTTC,CASTGQAGEQYF
14,.,TRBV7-8,.,TRBJ2-5,TGTGCCAGCAGGCGGGGACAGAGTAAAGAGACCCAGTACTTC,CASRRGQSKETQYF
17,few,TRBV7-6,.,TRBJ2-2,TGTGCCAGCAGCTTAGGAGAGTGGTACGGTTACACCGGGGAGCTGTTTTTT,CASSLGEWYGYTGELFF
19,.,TRBV28,TRBD2,TRBJ2-5,TGTGCCAGCAGTACCCCCACTAGCGGGGGGTCCGGCCCTCCCGAGACCCAGTACTTC,CASSTPTSGGSGPPETQYF
16,.,TRBV15,TRBD1,TRBJ2-1,TGTGCCACCAGCAGAGATCGGGACAGGGGCTACAATGAGCAGTTCTTC,CATSRDRDRGYNEQFF
17,.,TRBV4-3,TRBD2,TRBJ2-1,TGCGCCAGCAGCCAATGGATGGCTAGCGGGGGGGCCAGCGAGCAGTTCTTC,CASSQWMASGGASEQFF
16,few,TRBV4-1,.,TRBJ2-2,TGCGCCAGCAGCCAACCGGGGTCAAGTTGGACCGGGGAGCTGTTTTTT,CASSQPGSSWTGELFF
13,.,TRBV20-1,TRBD1,TRBJ2-7,TGCAGTGCTAGAGGCGACAGGGAATACGAGCAGTACTTC,CSARGDREYEQYF
11,.,TRBV12-3/TRBV12-4,.,TRBJ2-1,TGTGCCAGCGGGCCTGCGAATGAGCAGTTCTTC,CASGPANEQFF
15,few,TRBV7-2,.,TRBJ1-6,TGTGCCAGCAGCTCCAAGAGGGGGTATAATTCACCCCTCCACTTT,CASSSKRGYNSPLHF
14,many,TRBV15,.,TRBJ2-4,TGTGCCTCCCCCGGCGGACATGTGGATTCCATTCAGTACTTC,CASPGGHVDSIQYF
12,few,TRBV18,.,TRBJ2-5,TGTGCCAGCTCCCGAACCGAAGAGACCCAGTACTTC,CASSRTEETQYF
18,.,TRBV12-3/TRBV12-4,TRBD2,TRBJ2-1,TGTGCCAGCAGTTCGAACAGACTAGCGGGGAGCTCCTACAATGAGCAGTTCTTC,CASSSNRLAGSSYNEQFF
13,.,TRBV9,.,TRBJ1-4,TGTGCCAGCAGCCCCCCTCTGGGAGAAAAACTGTTTTTT,CASSPPLGEKLFF
15,many,TRBV27,.,TRBJ2-7,TGTGCCAGCAGTTTAGGGACGGGCGGTCCCTACGAGCAGTACTTC,CASSLGTGGPYEQYF
17,few,TRBV4-1,.,TRBJ1-1,TGCGCCAGCAGCCAAGCGGGGGGCCCTCGATGGAACACTGAAGCTTTCTTT,CASSQAGGPRWNTEAFF
16,few,TRBV7-9,.,TRBJ2-5,TGTGCCAGCAGCTTTTCGGGCGAGACGACTTCAGAGACCCAGTACTTC,CASSFSGETTSETQYF
14,.,TRBV19,.,TRBJ1-5,TGTGCCAGTAGTATAGTCCGGACAGTTCGGCCCCAGCATTTT,CASSIVRTVRPQHF
15,.,TRBV27,.,TRBJ2-2,TGTGCCAGCAGTTTATCCAGGGGTTACACCGGGGAGCTGTTTTTT,CASSLSRGYTGELFF
18,few,TRBV7-9,.,TRBJ1-2,TGTGCCAGCAGCTTAGCCGTGGCAGGGGACACCCATCCTTATGGCTACACCTTC,CASSLAVAGDTHPYGYTF
14,.,TRBV10-3,TRBD1,TRBJ2-5,TGTGCCATCAGGGACAGGGGAGAAGGCGAGACCCAGTACTTC,CAIRDRGEGETQYF
13,.,TRBV27,.,TRBJ2-7,TGTGCCAGCAGTTGGTCCGGTTCCTACGAGCAGTACTTC,CASSWSGSYEQYF
16,.,TRBV7-9,.,TRBJ2-2,TGTGCCAGCAGCCTCCCCCCGCGTAGGAACACCGGGGAGCTGTTTTTT,CASSLPPRRNTGELFF
15,few,TRBV7-8,TRBD1,TRBJ1-2,TGTGCCAGCAGCCACGGGGGGACAGGGGCGGATGGCTACACCTTC,CASSHGGTGADGYTF
15,.,TRBV5-4,.,TRBJ2-1,TGTGCCAGCAGCTTGAGTCTTGGCGGGGCCGGTGAGCAGTTCTTC,CASSLSLGGAGEQFF
15,few,TRBV9,TRBD1,TRBJ1-2,TGTGCCAGCAGCGTAGTCCCGACAGGGGAGAATGGCTACACCTTC,CASSVVPTGENGYTF
14,many,TRBV12-3/TRBV12-4,.,TRBJ2-5,TGTGCCAGCAGTCCCCGGGTCCAAGGGGAGACCCAGTACTTC,CASSPRVQGETQYF
14,.,TRBV20-1,TRBD2,TRBJ2-1,TGCAGTGCTGCAGCGGGGGGGCGGGTCAATGAGCAGTTCTTC,CSAAAGGRVNEQFF
13,few,TRBV4-1,.,TRBJ2-5,TGCGCCAGCAGCCAAGTTTGGGGGGAGACCCAGTACTTC,CASSQVWGETQYF
12,.,TRBV5-6,.,TRBJ2-1,TGTGCCAGCAGCTTGTCCGTCCCTGAGCAGTTCTTC,CASSLSVPEQFF
16,few,TRBV20-1,.,TRBJ2-7,TGCAGTGCTAGAGATTTGCAAGAGAAGGGAACCTACGAGCAGTACTTC,CSARDLQEKGTYEQYF
15,.,TRBV7-7,TRBD2,TRBJ2-1,TGTGCTAGCAGCCCCCGGGTAGCGGGGCCCAATGAGCAGTTCTTC,CASSPRVAGPNEQFF
13,.,TRBV20-1,.,TRBJ2-4,TGCAGTGCCCCAGGGCTTACCAAAAACATTCAGTACTTC,CSAPGLTKNIQYF
16,few,TRBV7-8,TRBD2,TRBJ2-1,TGTGCCAGCAGCGAACCTAGCGGGGGGGCCTACAATGAGCAGTTCTTC,CASSEPSGGAYNEQFF
16,few,TRBV5-1,.,TRBJ2-5,TGCGCCAGCACCCTTGGAGGCAGGGGGAGGTCGGAGACCCAGTACTTC,CASTLGGRGRSETQYF
16,many,TRBV6-5,TRBD1,TRBJ1-6,TGTGCCAGCAGTCCCGGGACAGGGGGGCTGAATTCACCCCTCCACTTT,CASSPGTGGLNSPLHF
12,.,TRBV12-3/TRBV12-4,.,TRBJ2-7,TGTGCCAGCAGTTTGATGGTTTACGAGCAGTACTTC,CASSLMVYEQYF
14,many,TRBV20-1,.,TRBJ2-5,TGCAGTGCTAGAGGGGGACTCGACCAAGAGACCCAGTACTTC,CSARGGLDQETQYF
13,many,TRBV12-3/TRBV12-4,.,TRBJ1-1,TGTGCCAGCAGTTTAGGCCCGAACACTGAAGCTTTCTTT,CASSLGPNTEAFF
16,.,TRBV27,.,TRBJ1-6,TGTGCCAGCAGTTTAACTACCGGGACCCCGGAATCACCCCTCCACTTT,CASSLTTGTPESPLHF
14,.,TRBV5-6,.,TRBJ2-2,TGTGCCAGCAGTCGAACCATGGCTGTCGGGGAGCTGTTTTTT,CASSRTMAVGELFF
14,few,TRBV7-2,TRBD2,TRBJ2-3,TGTGCCAGCTGGGGGGGGTTTCGCACAGATACGCAGTATTTT,CASWGGFRTDTQYF
13,.,TRBV7-8,.,TRBJ1-2,TGTGCCAGCAGCTTAGCGGACGAGACTAGTTACACCTTC,CASSLADETSYTF
14,few,TRBV4-2,.,TRBJ2-3,TGTGCCAGCAGCCCACAGGTTTTAGCAGATACGCAGTATTTT,CASSPQVLADTQYF
19,.,TRBV4-1,.,TRBJ2-1,TGCGCCAGCAGCCAAGATCTTGGGGCTTGGGGCGCTTCGGTCGATGAGCAGTTCTTC,CASSQDLGAWGASVDEQFF
16,few,TRBV9,.,TRBJ2-1,TGTGCCAGCAGCGCCACTCGGGCTAGCGAGGTAACTGAGCAGTTCTTC,CASSATRASEVTEQFF
14,few,TRBV7-7,.,TRBJ2-7,TGTGCCAGCAGCTTAGAACAGGGAGGGAGCGAGCAGTACTTC,CASSLEQGGSEQYF